The 32 T cell receptor beta chains presented below share a single source sample, sequenced in a study of T-cell reconstitution after alpha-beta-depleted transplantation in children (dated by TCRdb to about 2016). Library preparation was by PCR. The data were produced on an Illumina HiSeq 2500. To normalize quantification of the TCRbeta repertoire, the TCR libraries were built with molecular barcoding that relied on unique molecular identifiers. TCRdb redid the processing of the public reads, applying fastp at Q25 and MiXCR, and retained in-frame beta chains. A single entry per CDR3 protein holds the most common genes and DNA from its merged rows. The sample table holds some 310,000 distinct CDR3 sequences, of which around 20% were seen once. Jointly, the top ten make up around 9.9% of the sample. Read against the paper, the sample's treatment or condition label means: allogeneic hematopoietic cell transplantation with graft depleted of TCRalphabeta T cells and CD19 B cells.

Here the sequenced sample was PBMCs, mostly from graft donor cells, taken 180 days after TCRalphabeta/CD19-depleted stem cell transplant. These receptors were taken from a male patient younger than 18 who had a stem cell transplant for acute lymphoblastic leukemia, so the T cells may come from the graft donor.

This clonotype was found a few times. This chain connects TRBV7-9 to TRBJ1-2, with 7 bases fitting TRBD1. The trim removed 1 base at V and 1 base at J, leaving 6 bases unmatched. The CDR3 is 16 residues long. CDR1 and CDR2 (germline): SEHNR, FQNEAQ (reference sequence). This CDR3 is CASSLGGTENNYGYTF. The CDR3 coding sequence is TGTGCCAGCAGCTTAGGGGGGACAGAAAATAACTATGGCTACACCTTC.

V is TRBV27 and J is TRBJ1-6, with 7 nucleotides matching TRBD1. This CDR3 is built from 15 residues. Germline V lookup: CDR1 MNHEY, CDR2 SMNVEV (reference sequence). V was clipped by 5 bases and J by 7 bases; unmatched bases: 8. DNA for the CDR3: TGTGCCAGCAGTCCCGCGGGACAGAAGAATTCACCCCTCCACTTT. It encodes CASSPAGQKNSPLHF.

Note on this clonotype: A much larger clone differs by one base, so this may be a read error. It is likely a read error, because the conserved phenylalanine at the end of the CDR3 is missing. The chain links TRBV5-1 to TRBJ2-1; 10 bases align to TRBD2. CDR3 size: 16 residues. The V segment lost 0 bases and the J segment 3 bases; nucleotides outside the gene matches: 3. CDR1 and CDR2 (germline): SGHRS, YFSETQ. In DNA, the CDR3 is TGCGCCAGCAGCTTGGGGCTAGCGGGAGTCTACAATGAGCAGTTCTCC. Translating gives CASSLGLAGVYNEQFS.

In its sample, this clonotype was seen a few times. V usage is TRBV5-1 and J usage is TRBJ2-7, with unresolved D. V shed 4 bases and J shed 4 bases, with 18 bases lying between them. Germline V lookup: CDR1 SGHRS, CDR2 YFSETQ. This CDR3 is 15 amino acids long. The CDR3 DNA reads as TGCGCCAGCAGCCCCGACAAGGGAAGGATTTACGAGCAGTACTTC. Translated: CASSPDKGRIYEQYF.

The chain joins TRBV5-1 to TRBJ2-2; 9 bases match TRBD2. The CDR3 contains 17 residues. The germline V gene encodes CDR1 SGHRS and CDR2 YFSETQ. V dropped 3 bases and J dropped 6; count of bases not matched to a gene: 12. CDR3 in amino acids: CASSSTHLAGVPGELFF. The CDR3 coding sequence is TGCGCCAGCAGCTCGACCCACTTAGCGGGAGTGCCCGGGGAGCTGTTTTTT.

This chain links TRBV20-1 with TRBJ2-7; D might be TRBD2 (5 bases). The CDR3 covers 13 residues. Trimming stripped 3 bases from V and 3 bases from J, with 12 bases between. Germline V gives CDR1 DFQATT, CDR2 SNEGSKA (reference sequence). In nucleotides, the CDR3 is TGCAGTGCTAGCGGGATCCCCTACTACGAGCAGTACTTC. Translation gives CSASGIPYYEQYF.

This clonotype showed up just a few times. This chain connects TRBV29-1 to TRBJ2-2; D remains unclear. Trimming removed 5 bases at V and 0 bases at J, with 7 bases between. This CDR3 contains 13 residues. CDR1 and CDR2 (germline): SQVTM, ANQGSEA. CDR3 in amino acids: CSVRTANTGELFF. CDR3 DNA: TGCAGCGTTCGGACCGCGAACACCGGGGAGCTGTTTTTT.

This clonotype was counted a single time. The V gene is TRBV23-1, the J gene TRBJ2-7; 11 nucleotides agree with TRBD1. TRBV23-1 is assigned to the ORF class and has an uncertain function. Unmatched junction bases numbered 14, after V lost 6 bases and J lost 7 bases. The CDR3 contains 16 residues. The CDR3 here is CASSLKGQGENLEQYF. CDR3 bases: TGCGCCAGCAGCCTTAAGGGACAGGGGGAAAATCTGGAGCAGTACTTC.

The chain uses TRBV5-1 and TRBJ2-3; D may match TRBD1 or TRBD2 (5 bases each). Trimming left V 4 bases short and J 2 bases short, with 17 bases between. CDR3 length: 16 amino acids. Germline assignment: CDR1 SGHRS and CDR2 YFSETQ. The CDR3 sequence: CASSKGTLAFTDTQYF. CDR3 DNA sequence: TGCGCCAGCAGCAAAGGGACCCTTGCTTTCACAGATACGCAGTATTTT.

This sequence joins TRBV5-1 and TRBJ1-1; D possibly corresponds to TRBD1 (6 bases). Trimming cost V 2 bases and J 2 bases, with 16 bases left between them. The germline V gene has CDR1 SGHRS and CDR2 YFSETQ. This CDR3 comprises 16 residues. The CDR3 loop reads CASSFHFRGGNTEAFF. CDR3 bases: TGCGCCAGCAGCTTTCACTTCAGGGGAGGAAACACTGAAGCTTTCTTT.

Only a few counts were recorded for this clonotype. The chain joins TRBV2 to TRBJ2-7; TRBD2 might be the D (6 bases). V lost 7 bases and J 3 bases, leaving 10 bases between the germline ends. The CDR3 sequence is 12 residues long. CDR1 is SNHLY and CDR2 is FYNNEI in the germline V gene. Here the CDR3 reads CASNRLVYEQYF. The CDR3, as DNA: TGTGCCAGCAATAGACTAGTCTACGAGCAGTACTTC.

This sequence joins TRBV7-9 and TRBJ1-3; no clear D. The germline gives CDR1 SEHNR, CDR2 FQNEAQ (reference sequence). There are 15 residues in the CDR3. Trimming left V 2 bases short and J 0 bases short, with 8 bases between. Here the CDR3 reads CASSLNQLSGNTIYF. CDR3 bases: TGTGCCAGCAGCTTAAATCAGCTCTCTGGAAACACCATATATTTT.

The chain is built from TRBV24-1 and TRBJ2-1; D is undetermined. From germline, CDR1 is KGHDR and CDR2 SFDVKD. The V end lost 5 bases, the J end lost 7 bases, and 8 bases lay between the germline ends. CDR3 size: 12 residues. CDR3 sequence reads: CATSGGYNEQFF. The CDR3 nucleotides are TGTGCCACCAGTGGTGGCTATAATGAGCAGTTCTTC.

V is TRBV25-1 and J is TRBJ2-1, with D perhaps TRBD1 (6 bases). V was shortened by 5 bases and J by 7 bases, with 12 bases between the two germline ends. Germline V CDR1 and CDR2: MGHDK, SYGVNS. CDR3 length: 13 amino acids. CDR3 DNA sequence: TGTGCCAGCAGTCACGGACAGTCGAATGAGCAGTTCTTC. Its translation is CASSHGQSNEQFF.

The CDR3 region is CASSTLGEGKRQETQYF. CDR3 sequence (DNA): TGCGCCAGCTCGACTCTCGGGGAAGGAAAAAGGCAGGAGACCCAGTACTTC. This rearrangement joins TRBV5-1 to TRBJ2-5, with D maybe TRBD2 (5 bases). Trimming stripped 7 bases from V and 5 bases from J, with 27 bases between. Germline CDR1 SGHRS, CDR2 YFSETQ. CDR3 size: 17 residues.

The V call is TRBV20-1, the J call TRBJ2-3; D not resolved. CDR3 length: 14 amino acids. Germline CDR1 is DFQATT and CDR2 is SNEGSKA (reference sequence). The ends were cut back, 3 bases at V and 14 bases at J, with 24 bases in the middle. In nucleotides, the CDR3 is TGCAGTGCTAGGAACTTAGAGGCTGGAAACTCAGGGTATTTT. It specifies CSARNLEAGNSGYF.

The chain uses TRBV12-3 or TRBV12-4 and TRBJ2-7; 8 nucleotides align to TRBD2. J lost 6 bases, V lost 4 bases, and 8 bases had no gene match. The CDR3 contains 14 residues. CDR3 amino acids: CASSSGGTRPEQYF. CDR3 coding DNA: TGTGCCAGCAGTTCGGGGGGGACTAGGCCCGAGCAGTACTTC.

The genes are TRBV7-9 and TRBJ1-5; D ambiguous. The V end was cut by 3 bases, the J end by 6 bases, with 9 bases between. Germline assignment: CDR1 SEHNR and CDR2 FQNEAQ (reference sequence). This CDR3 has 13 residues. The CDR3 sequence: CASSFSYGQPQHF. The DNA for the CDR3 is TGTGCCAGCAGCTTCTCATATGGTCAGCCCCAGCATTTT.

This chain links TRBV12-3 or TRBV12-4 with TRBJ2-1; D is uncertain. There are 19 residues in the CDR3. V lost 3 bases and J 4 bases, leaving 25 bases between the germline ends. CDR3 region: CASSFGGKVPIRLYNEQFF. DNA of the CDR3: TGTGCCAGCAGTTTCGGCGGCAAGGTCCCAATACGGTTATACAATGAGCAGTTCTTC.

This clonotype was seen ten or more times. The chain joins TRBV7-8 to TRBJ1-6; no firm D call. V was pared by 1 base and J by 3 bases, with 7 bases between. From germline, CDR1 is SGHVS and CDR2 FQNEAQ. This CDR3 contains 15 residues. This chain's CDR3 is CASSLGGNYNSPLHF. The CDR3 DNA reads as TGTGCCAGCAGCTTAGGAGGAAACTATAATTCACCCCTCCACTTT.

The rearrangement links TRBV7-7 to TRBJ1-3; TRBD1 agrees at 7 bases. With 4 bases clipped from V and 2 bases from J, the junction kept 5 bases outside the gene matches. CDR3 length equals 15 residues. From germline, CDR1 is SSHAT and CDR2 FNYEAQ (reference sequence). The CDR3 protein is CASSSDQGAGNTIYF. The CDR3 DNA is TGTGCCAGCAGCTCGGACCAGGGGGCTGGAAACACCATATATTTT.

V gene TRBV11-3 combines with J gene TRBJ2-1; D could derive from TRBD1 or TRBD2 (6 bases each). V shed 5 bases and J shed 2 bases, with 10 bases lying between them. The germline gives CDR1 SGHNT, CDR2 YENEEA. The CDR3 runs 14 residues. The CDR3 DNA sequence: TGTGCCAGCAGCCGGAGGGACACCTACAATGAGCAGTTCTTC. Translated, it gives CASSRRDTYNEQFF. Full variable domain (outside the CDR3, taken from reference TRBV11-3 and TRBJ2-1): EAGVVQSPRYKIIEKKQPVAFWCNPISGHNTLYWYLQNLGQGPELLIRYENEEAVDDSQLPKDRFSAERLKGVDSTLKIQPAELGDSAVYLCASSRRDTYNEQFFGPGTRLTVL.

V usage is TRBV5-1 and J usage is TRBJ2-1, with a possible D match to TRBD2 (7 bases). The CDR3 totals 16 residues. V was cut by 4 bases and J by 2 bases, with 16 bases left in between. Germline assignment: CDR1 SGHRS and CDR2 YFSETQ. The CDR3 DNA reads as TGCGCCAGCAGCCCGAAGGGGGGGCGCGCCTACAATGAGCAGTTCTTC. Protein: CASSPKGGRAYNEQFF.

This clonotype was counted between two and nine times. V and J are TRBV7-9 and TRBJ2-5; 9 nucleotides align to TRBD2. The length of the CDR3 is 15 residues. The V and J ends lost 7 bases and 5 bases, in that order; junction bases with no gene match: 11. The germline V gene encodes CDR1 SEHNR and CDR2 FQNEAQ (reference sequence). CDR3 sequence (DNA): TGTGCCAGCACCACTAGCGGGCGGACTACCGAGACCCAGTACTTC. Translated: CASTTSGRTTETQYF.

J is TRBJ2-5 and V is TRBV12-3 or TRBV12-4; perhaps TRBD1 as D (6 bases). CDR3 length: 16 amino acids. V lost 1 base and J lost 5, with 17 bases in between. Here the CDR3 DNA reads TGTGCCAGCAGTTTAGGGCCGGCAGGGGCTGAGGAGACCCAGTACTTC. Amino acids: CASSLGPAGAEETQYF.

The chain uses TRBV19 and TRBJ2-7; no clear D gene. The CDR3 loop spans 13 amino acids. From germline, CDR1 is LNHDA and CDR2 SQIVND (reference sequence). Between the trimmed V and J ends, which lost 5 bases and 5 bases, there was a span of 13 bases. CDR3 sequence: CASSPAPWDEQYF. The CDR3 DNA follows: TGTGCCAGTAGTCCCGCCCCGTGGGACGAGCAGTACTTC.

This clonotype showed up just a few times. The chain recombines TRBV29-1 with TRBJ2-3, with D perhaps matching TRBD2 (5 bases). Germline loops: CDR1 SQVTM, CDR2 ANQGSEA. The CDR3 contains 15 residues. V shed 4 bases and J shed 3 bases, with 17 bases lying between them. CDR3 sequence reads: CSVGGTGIMTDTQYF. DNA of the CDR3: TGCAGCGTTGGTGGAACGGGGATTATGACAGATACGCAGTATTTT.

The chain employs TRBV27 and TRBJ2-1; TRBD2 matches at 9 bases. The CDR3 is 17 amino acids. J gave up 7 bases and V 2 bases, and 12 bases lay outside the gene matches. The germline CDR1 and CDR2 sequences are MNHEY and SMNVEV (reference sequence). CDR3 amino acids: CASSLQRSSGSVNEQFF. In nucleotides, the CDR3 is TGTGCCAGCAGTTTACAGAGAAGTAGCGGGAGTGTGAATGAGCAGTTCTTC.

The CDR3 sequence: CASSGDVGTYEQYF. The CDR3 region has the DNA TGTGCCAGCAGTGGGGACGTCGGAACCTACGAGCAGTACTTC. V and J are TRBV12-3 or TRBV12-4 and TRBJ2-7; D is perhaps TRBD1 or TRBD2 (5 bases each). The CDR3 has 14 residues. V was trimmed by 5 bases and J by 2 bases, leaving 13 bases between them.

This clonotype was seen a few times. The rearrangement uses TRBV11-3 and TRBJ2-1, with 15 nucleotides matching TRBD2. J lost 8 bases, V lost 5 bases, and 16 bases had no gene match. The CDR3 runs 19 residues. Germline CDR1 SGHNT, CDR2 YENEEA. CDR3 coding DNA: TGTGCCAGCAGCGAGGTATTAGGGCCGGGACTAGCGGGAGGCGATGAGCAGTTCTTC. The encoded protein is CASSEVLGPGLAGGDEQFF.

This clonotype was seen more than once but under ten times. The V gene is TRBV5-1, the J gene TRBJ2-1, with 9 positions matching TRBD1. Germline V CDR1 and CDR2: SGHRS, YFSETQ. V shed 4 bases, J shed 4 bases, and the junction held 24 bases outside the gene matches. The CDR3 has 21 residues. CDR3: CASSPGRLSYTGGGMYNEQFF. CDR3 sequence (DNA): TGCGCCAGCAGCCCCGGCCGCCTTTCGTACACAGGGGGCGGGATGTACAATGAGCAGTTCTTC.

The genes are TRBV7-9 and TRBJ2-4; D remains unclear. This CDR3 is built from 14 residues. The V end lost 7 bases, the J end lost 2 bases, and 12 bases lay between the germline ends. Germline V gives CDR1 SEHNR, CDR2 FQNEAQ (reference sequence). CDR3 residues: CASKEWTPKNIQYF. In DNA, the CDR3 is TGTGCCAGCAAAGAATGGACCCCCAAAAACATTCAGTACTTC.